Following are 2 T cell receptor beta chains from one sample sequenced in a study of blood T cells in healthy people across ages. The use of a sample-barcoded 5' primer and a J-beta primer mix characterized a second PCR of roughly 6 to 12 cycles. Using its own MiXCR run on the 5' RACE reads, TCRdb lists one record per CDR3 protein. Among roughly 800,000 distinct CDR3 sequences, roughly 64% were seen once, and the ten largest hold around 22%. Material for sequencing was blood. The source is a man aged 25-45 years in good health.

This clonotype was found once. The chain couples TRBV18 to TRBJ1-1, with TRBD1 matching over 7 bases. The germline gives CDR1 KGHSH, CDR2 LQKENI. CDR3 length: 11 residues. V lost 3 bases, J lost 10 bases, and 2 bases stayed unmatched. In DNA form, the CDR3 reads TGTGCCAGCTCACCCGGACAGGTAGCTTTCTTT. This sequence encodes CASSPGQVAFF.

The chain couples TRBV15 to TRBJ2-5; no definite D call. V lost 0 bases and J lost 11, with 10 bases in between. The V gene's germline CDR1 is LNHNV and CDR2 YYDKDF (reference sequence). There are 12 residues in the CDR3. The DNA of the CDR3 is TGTGCCACCAGCAGAGAACTTCCTGAGCAGTACTTC. Protein product: CATSRELPEQYF.